Below, 8 T cell receptor beta chains from the same sample are listed, as sequenced in a study of read filtering for tumor transcriptome and immune sequencing. The library was built from around 400 ng RNA with molecular barcoded adaptors for alpha/delta and beta/gamma chains. TCRdb re-called the reads with MiXCR, one entry per CDR3 protein. The sample lists around 50,000 distinct CDR3 sequences, less than 25% occurring once. Material: a population of CD138-negative cells sorted from bone marrow. All receptors derive from a donor aged 40 or over with multiple myeloma.

This clonotype came up many times. This chain connects TRBV10-3 to TRBJ1-4; D is possibly TRBD1 (6 bases). This CDR3 contains 13 residues. Deletions cut 10 bases from V and 0 bases from J, with 9 bases between. The germline gives CDR1 ENHRY, CDR2 SYGVKD. The DNA of the CDR3 is TGTGCCACGGGGACACCAACTAATGAAAAACTGTTTTTT. It translates to CATGTPTNEKLFF.

This clonotype was counted many times. J is TRBJ1-2 and V is TRBV2; the D gene is possibly TRBD1 (6 bases). This CDR3 spans 12 amino acids. Germline V gene data show CDR1 as SNHLY and CDR2 as FYNNEI. With 6 bases removed from V and 5 bases from J, the gap between germline ends came to 10 bases. The CDR3 DNA sequence: TGTGCCAGCAGCCCCGGACAGTATGGCTACACCTTC. This sequence encodes CASSPGQYGYTF.

In its sample, this clonotype was seen a few times. The chain has TRBV20-1 and TRBJ1-5; TRBD1 is a possible D gene (6 bases). The length of the CDR3 is 17 residues. V dropped 6 bases and J dropped 5 bases, with 26 bases sitting between them. Germline CDR1 reads DFQATT; CDR2 reads SNEGSKA (reference sequence). CDR3 region: CSAAEGGGSAFDQPQHF. The CDR3 DNA is TGCAGTGCCGCCGAAGGGGGGGGGAGCGCTTTCGATCAGCCCCAGCATTTT.

This clonotype was seen repeatedly, ten times or more. The rearrangement links TRBV10-3 to TRBJ2-5, with TRBD1 identical over 8 bases. The CDR3 runs 15 residues. The germline V gene has CDR1 ENHRY and CDR2 SYGVKD. Trimming took 0 bases from V and 5 from J; bases not matched to a gene: 5. Written as DNA, the CDR3 is TGTGCCATCAGTGAGTCGAGGACAGGGACGGAGACCCAGTACTTC. It translates to CAISESRTGTETQYF.

This clonotype was found a few times. This chain links TRBV19 with TRBJ1-2, with a possible D match to TRBD1 (6 bases). From germline, CDR1 is LNHDA and CDR2 SQIVND (reference sequence). V was pared by 6 bases and J by 3 bases, with 17 bases between. The CDR3 is 15 residues long. The CDR3 sequence: CASSRDTAWDYGYTF. Here the CDR3 DNA reads TGTGCCAGTAGCCGGGACACCGCCTGGGACTATGGCTACACCTTC.

The table lists this clonotype with many counts. V and J are TRBV7-3 and TRBJ2-1; 9 positions match TRBD2. J lost 6 bases, V lost 5 bases, and 14 bases had no gene match. Germline loops: CDR1 SGHTA, CDR2 FQGTGA. This CDR3 region has 17 residues. CDR3 in DNA: TGTGCCAGCAGCCCTCGACCGGGACTAGCAAAAGCCAATGAGCAGTTCTTC. Its protein is CASSPRPGLAKANEQFF.

This clonotype showed up many times. V and J are TRBV27 and TRBJ2-1, with D perhaps TRBD2 (6 bases). The V end lost 1 base, the J end lost 4 bases, and 20 bases lay between the germline ends. This CDR3 has 18 amino acids. The V gene's germline CDR1 is MNHEY and CDR2 SMNVEV (reference sequence). CDR3 sequence reads: CASSLLGGGLATYNEQFF. CDR3 DNA: TGTGCCAGCAGTTTATTAGGTGGAGGGTTAGCGACATACAATGAGCAGTTCTTC.

This clonotype has a count of ten or more. This chain connects TRBV5-1 to TRBJ2-7, with TRBD1 matching over 7 bases. The germline V gene encodes CDR1 SGHRS and CDR2 YFSETQ. CDR3 size: 15 residues. The ends lost 4 bases at V and 0 bases at J; junction bases unmatched: 7. The CDR3 sequence is CASSPSGTASYEQYF. CDR3 in DNA: TGCGCCAGCAGCCCCTCCGGGACAGCCTCCTACGAGCAGTACTTC.